The source of this T cell receptor (beta chain) is a study of PD-1 blockade in classical Hodgkin lymphoma. Study-wide background: Administration of nivolumab to patients was at 3 mg/kg intravenously every 2 weeks.

Autologous stem cell transplantation was followed by relapse in every patient, and brentuximab vedotin exposure varied. The germline V and J ends were trimmed by 1 base and 3 bases, with 10 bases remaining between them. Germline V gene lookup returns CDR1 SGHAT and CDR2 FQNNGV. There are 15 residues in the CDR3. Clones were read by immunoSEQ multiplex PCR, and TCRdb kept only the in-frame ones, dropping some. Found here are roughly 42,000 clones, approximately 64% of them singletons; the top ten hold over 2.5%. The chain recombines TRBV11-2 with TRBJ1-5; D is uncertain. This sequence originates from a human donor with classical Hodgkin lymphoma. The sample in question was peripheral blood mononuclear cells (PBMCs), obtained at baseline. The CDR3 nucleotides read TGTGCCAGCAGCTTAGGATCCAGTTTCAATCAGCCCCAGCATTTT. It is translated as CASSLGSSFNQPQHF. The whole variable domain, filled in from reference TRBV11-2 and TRBJ1-5, reads EAGVAQSPRYKIIEKRQSVAFWCNPISGHATLYWYQQILGQGPKLLIQFQNNGVVDDSQLPKDRFSAERLKGVDSTLKIQPAKLEDSAVYLCASSLGSSFNQPQHFGDGTRLSIL.